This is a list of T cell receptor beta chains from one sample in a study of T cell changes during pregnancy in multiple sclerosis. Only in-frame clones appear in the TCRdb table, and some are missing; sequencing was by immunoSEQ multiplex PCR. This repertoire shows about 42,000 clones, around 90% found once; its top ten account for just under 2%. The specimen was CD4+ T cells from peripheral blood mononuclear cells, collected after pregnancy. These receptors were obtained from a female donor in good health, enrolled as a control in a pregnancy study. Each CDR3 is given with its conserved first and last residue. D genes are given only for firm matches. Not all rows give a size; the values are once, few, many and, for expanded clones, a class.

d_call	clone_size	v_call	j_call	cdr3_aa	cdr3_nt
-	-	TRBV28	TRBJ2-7	CASSLGSTYEQYF	TGTGCCAGCAGTTTAGGCAGTACCTACGAGCAGTACTTC
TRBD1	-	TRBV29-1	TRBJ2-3	CSERTGRTDTQYF	TGCAGCGAACGGACAGGGCGCACAGATACGCAGTATTTT
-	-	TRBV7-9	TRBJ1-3	CAGGRRPVPSGNTIYF	TGTGCCGGCGGAAGGCGACCCGTTCCCTCTGGAAACACCATATATTTT
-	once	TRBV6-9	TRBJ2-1	CASRSVEDEQFF	TGTGCCAGCAGGAGCGTCGAGGATGAGCAGTTCTTC
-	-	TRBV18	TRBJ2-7	CASSPFSSYEQYF	TGTGCCAGCTCTCCTTTCAGCTCCTACGAGCAGTACTTC
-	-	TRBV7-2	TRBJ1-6	CASSLQLSALALHF	TGTGCCAGCAGCTTACAACTTTCCGCCCTAGCCCTCCACTTT
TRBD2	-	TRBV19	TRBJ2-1	CASSIQRGGNEQFF	TGTGCCAGTAGTATTCAACGGGGAGGGAATGAGCAGTTCTTC
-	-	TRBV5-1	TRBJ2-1	CASSLVAGSYNEQFF	TGCGCCAGCAGCTTGGTGGCGGGGTCCTACAATGAGCAGTTCTTC
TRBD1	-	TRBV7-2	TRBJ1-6	CASSSDRDSPLHF	TGTGCCAGCAGCTCCGACAGGGATTCACCCCTCCACTTT
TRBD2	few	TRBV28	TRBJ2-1	CASSRSGLAGNEQFF	TGTGCCAGCAGTCGATCCGGGCTAGCGGGCAATGAGCAGTTCTTC
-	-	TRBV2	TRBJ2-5	CASSENSYQETQYF	TGTGCCAGCAGTGAAAACTCGTACCAAGAGACCCAGTACTTC
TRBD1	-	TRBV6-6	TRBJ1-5	CASSRPTGESNQPQHF	TGTGCCAGCAGTCGCCCCACAGGGGAGAGCAATCAGCCCCAGCATTTT
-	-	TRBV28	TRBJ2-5	CASSLGGSQETQYF	TGTGCCAGCAGTTTAGGCGGCAGCCAAGAGACCCAGTACTTC